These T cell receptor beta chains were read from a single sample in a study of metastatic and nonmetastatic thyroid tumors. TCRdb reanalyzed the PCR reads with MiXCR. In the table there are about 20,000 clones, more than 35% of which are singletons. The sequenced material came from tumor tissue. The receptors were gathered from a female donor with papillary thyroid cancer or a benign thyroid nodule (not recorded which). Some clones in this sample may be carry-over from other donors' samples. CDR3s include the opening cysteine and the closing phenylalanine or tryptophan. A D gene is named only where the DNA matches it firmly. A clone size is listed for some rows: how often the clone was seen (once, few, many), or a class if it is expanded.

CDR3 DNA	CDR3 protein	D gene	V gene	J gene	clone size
TGTGCCAGCAGTGAGCAGCGCGGGGAGCTGTTTTTT	CASSEQRGELFF	NA	TRBV6-1	TRBJ2-2	few
TGTGCCAGCAGTAACGGACTAGCGGCCGGGGAGCTGTTTTTT	CASSNGLAAGELFF	TRBD2	TRBV12-3/TRBV12-4	TRBJ2-2	few
TGTGCCAGCATCGGGCCGGTCTATGGCTACACCTTC	CASIGPVYGYTF	NA	TRBV2	TRBJ1-2	NA
TGTGCCAGCAGCAGCGGGGGAATTGGGTACAATGAGCAGTTCTTC	CASSSGGIGYNEQFF	TRBD2	TRBV6-1	TRBJ2-1	NA
TGTGCCAGCAGATCCGACGGTTATCAGCCCCAGCATTTT	CASRSDGYQPQHF	NA	TRBV27	TRBJ1-5	NA
TGCGCCAGCAGCTGGGGCGCTAGCACAGATACGCAGTATTTT	CASSWGASTDTQYF	NA	TRBV5-1	TRBJ2-3	NA
TGTGCCAGCAGTTTCCCGGGGTACAATGAGCAGTTCTTC	CASSFPGYNEQFF	NA	TRBV12-3/TRBV12-4	TRBJ2-1	few
TGTGCCAGCAGTCCTTTGCTTCCGGGACGTCGTTACAATGAGCAGTTCTTC	CASSPLLPGRRYNEQFF	NA	TRBV6-2/TRBV6-3	TRBJ2-1	NA
TGTGCCAGCAGTTTGGCTAGCGGGCCTACCTACAATGAGCAGTTCTTC	CASSLASGPTYNEQFF	TRBD2	TRBV27	TRBJ2-1	hyperexpanded
TGTGCCAGCAGGGCTAGCGGGAGCTCCTACGAGCAGTACTTC	CASRASGSSYEQYF	TRBD2	TRBV7-3	TRBJ2-7	NA
TGTGCCACCAGTGATCGAGCGGGAGAGTCCTACGAGCAGTACTTC	CATSDRAGESYEQYF	TRBD2	TRBV24-1	TRBJ2-7	NA
TGCAGTGCTGAGGGGTTCCGGGAGCCGCTGGAGACCCAGTACTTC	CSAEGFREPLETQYF	NA	TRBV20-1	TRBJ2-5	NA
TGTGCCAGCAGTTACTCAGGAATCCGGGACATCGCCCTCTCTGGGGCCAACGTCCTGACTTTC	CASSYSGIRDIALSGANVLTF	NA	TRBV6-2/TRBV6-3	TRBJ2-6	NA
TGCAGTGCAACAGCCGGGACTAGCATCACCGGGGAGCTGTTTTTT	CSATAGTSITGELFF	TRBD2	TRBV20-1	TRBJ2-2	NA
TGTGCCAGCAGTCGAGGGGGAGGATCTGCTTACAATGAGCAGTTCTTC	CASSRGGGSAYNEQFF	NA	TRBV6-2/TRBV6-3	TRBJ2-1	NA
TGTGCCATCAGTCCGGGGGGAATGACTGAAGCTTTCTTT	CAISPGGMTEAFF	NA	TRBV10-3	TRBJ1-1	few
TGTGCCACCAGTAGGACAGGGCTGATGAACACTGAAGCTTTCTTT	CATSRTGLMNTEAFF	TRBD1	TRBV15	TRBJ1-1	few
TGTGCCACCAGTGATGGCGGCGGGGGAAGGACAGATACGCAGTATTTT	CATSDGGGGRTDTQYF	TRBD2	TRBV24-1	TRBJ2-3	few
TGTGCCAGCAGTTACCAACTCAGGGGGACCGGGGAGCTGTTTTTT	CASSYQLRGTGELFF	TRBD1	TRBV6-5	TRBJ2-2	NA
TGTGCCAGCAGACGGATCTATGGCTACACCTTC	CASRRIYGYTF	NA	TRBV28	TRBJ1-2	NA
TGTGCCAGCACCACAATGGGGAGGGTGAGCTATGGCTACACCTTC	CASTTMGRVSYGYTF	NA	TRBV12-3/TRBV12-4	TRBJ1-2	few
TGTGCCAGCAGTACCGGACTTCTCTACGAGCAGTACTTC	CASSTGLLYEQYF	NA	TRBV27	TRBJ2-7	many
TGTGCCACACGGAGGGGCCCGCAAGTAAATTCACCCCTCCACTTT	CATRRGPQVNSPLHF	NA	TRBV7-2	TRBJ1-6	NA
TGCGCCAGCAGTAGTCCAACTAGCGGGAGTCGAGAGACCCAGTACTTC	CASSSPTSGSRETQYF	TRBD2	TRBV10-2	TRBJ2-5	few
TGTGCCAGCATCCTAGGACAGGGAGGGACCGGGGAGCTGTTTTTT	CASILGQGGTGELFF	NA	TRBV6-1	TRBJ2-2	NA
TGTGCCAGCATTAGCGGGAGAGGAGATACGCAGTATTTT	CASISGRGDTQYF	TRBD2	TRBV12-3/TRBV12-4	TRBJ2-3	NA
TGTGCCAGCAGTTTCACAGGGGCCCTCATCTACGAGCAGTACTTC	CASSFTGALIYEQYF	TRBD1	TRBV27	TRBJ2-7	NA
TGTGCCAGCAGCCTCGGAGCCGGGGTCGAGACCCAGTACTTC	CASSLGAGVETQYF	NA	TRBV7-9	TRBJ2-5	NA
TGTGCCAGCAGCCACTCGACAGGGGGCCCTGAAGCTTTCTTT	CASSHSTGGPEAFF	TRBD1	TRBV11-2	TRBJ1-1	NA
TGTGCCAGCAGTGAAGCGGGGACTGGCGGTAACACCATATATTTT	CASSEAGTGGNTIYF	NA	TRBV6-1	TRBJ1-3	NA
TGCGCCAGCAGCCATCGGGACAGGGGGGCCGGGGAGCTGTTTTTT	CASSHRDRGAGELFF	TRBD1	TRBV5-1	TRBJ2-2	NA
TGTGCCAGCAGCCCCCGCAGGGTCGGAAACACCATATATTTT	CASSPRRVGNTIYF	NA	TRBV12-3/TRBV12-4	TRBJ1-3	NA
TGTGCCATCAGTGAGTCGTTGATGACTAGCGGAAAAACTACCGACGGGGAGCTGTTTTTT	CAISESLMTSGKTTDGELFF	TRBD2	TRBV10-3	TRBJ2-2	NA
TGTGCCAGCAGCCTATTGACAGGGGACGGCTACACCTTC	CASSLLTGDGYTF	TRBD1	TRBV11-3	TRBJ1-2	NA
TGTGCCAGCAGACAAGCAGGGGGCGTTAACACTGAAGCTTTCTTT	CASRQAGGVNTEAFF	TRBD1	TRBV12-3/TRBV12-4	TRBJ1-1	few
TGTGCCAGCAGTTACCAGGGGAATGATGAAAAACTGTTTTTT	CASSYQGNDEKLFF	NA	TRBV12-3/TRBV12-4	TRBJ1-4	few
TGTGCCAGCAGTTTCACCGGGACAGGGGTTGAGCAGTACTTC	CASSFTGTGVEQYF	TRBD1	TRBV6-1	TRBJ2-7	few
TGCGCCAGCAGTGAGTCCAGTTATGGCTACACCTTC	CASSESSYGYTF	NA	TRBV10-1	TRBJ1-2	few
TGTGCCAGCAGTAACGGACAGGGTAGTACAGATACGCAGTATTTT	CASSNGQGSTDTQYF	TRBD1	TRBV28	TRBJ2-3	few
TGTGCCAGCAGTTGGGGAGGGGGCTACGAGCAGTACTTC	CASSWGGGYEQYF	NA	TRBV12-3/TRBV12-4	TRBJ2-7	NA
TGTGCCAGCAGCTTAGCACAGGGGGGATACAATGAGCAGTTCTTC	CASSLAQGGYNEQFF	TRBD1	TRBV7-2	TRBJ2-1	NA
TGCGCCAGCAGCCCGGCTCGGGCGGGTTCACCCCTCCACTTT	CASSPARAGSPLHF	NA	TRBV4-3	TRBJ1-6	once
TGCAGTGCTAGTCTTTCTTCGGGGGCCAGGGAGTGGGGCTATGGCTACACCTTC	CSASLSSGAREWGYGYTF	NA	TRBV20-1	TRBJ1-2	NA
TGTGCCAGCAGTTTAAAACGGGGTTATGAGCAGTTCTTC	CASSLKRGYEQFF	NA	TRBV12-3/TRBV12-4	TRBJ2-1	NA
TGTGCCAGCAGTGGGTATTTGGCCGGCAATCAGCCCCAGCATTTT	CASSGYLAGNQPQHF	NA	TRBV6-1	TRBJ1-5	few
TGTGCCAGCACCTCTGGGGACCTCGCTTCACCCCTCCACTTT	CASTSGDLASPLHF	NA	TRBV6-1	TRBJ1-6	NA
TGTGCCAGCAGTTTTTTTGGGCAGGGTGGTCAGCCCCAGCATTTT	CASSFFGQGGQPQHF	NA	TRBV27	TRBJ1-5	NA
TGTGCCAGCAGCTTGACTAGCGGGAGGAACACAGATACGCAGTATTTT	CASSLTSGRNTDTQYF	TRBD2	TRBV7-6	TRBJ2-3	NA
TGTGCCAGCAGTCAGAGTAATTCACCCCTCCACTTT	CASSQSNSPLHF	NA	TRBV12-3/TRBV12-4	TRBJ1-6	NA
TGTGCCAGCACCTCAGGGGGCGCGGGGACTTATAGCAATCAGCCCCAGCATTTT	CASTSGGAGTYSNQPQHF	TRBD1	TRBV2	TRBJ1-5	NA
TGCGCCAGCAGCGGCGACAGGGCCAGTAGGATCCATGGCTACACCTTC	CASSGDRASRIHGYTF	TRBD1	TRBV4-1	TRBJ1-2	NA
TGTGCCAGCAGCTTAGTCCCAAGTTCTGGGGACGAGCAGTACTTC	CASSLVPSSGDEQYF	NA	TRBV7-9	TRBJ2-7	NA
TGTGCCAGCAGCCAAATTCGTGGCAGGCCTGGAGCTAACTATGGCTACACCTTC	CASSQIRGRPGANYGYTF	NA	TRBV3-1	TRBJ1-2	large
TGTGCCAGCAGCGGAGGTGGGGGACTCCCCAATGACTACGAGCAGTACTTC	CASSGGGGLPNDYEQYF	NA	TRBV9	TRBJ2-7	once
TGTGCCAGCAGTGAATGGGGGGATCAGCCCCAGCATTTT	CASSEWGDQPQHF	NA	TRBV6-1	TRBJ1-5	NA
TGTGCCAGCAGTTCAGCCCAGGACTATTCGCACGAGCAGTACTTC	CASSSAQDYSHEQYF	NA	TRBV6-1	TRBJ2-7	few
TGTGCCAGCAGCTTATCCCCCATACTAGCGGGAGGGGATGCCAAAAACATTCAGTACTTC	CASSLSPILAGGDAKNIQYF	TRBD2	TRBV11-2	TRBJ2-4	NA